Listed below are T cell receptor beta chains from one sample, sequenced in a study of human T cells and chemical hapten exposure. TCRdb recomputed calls from the RACE reads with MiXCR, one row per CDR3 protein. The sample holds over 85,000 distinct CDR3 sequences, around 9.3% seen once. Material: whole blood, obtained in connection with sensitization to the hapten diphenylcyclopropenone (DPC). All receptors come from a woman aged 40-49 years with alopecia areata. Some clones in this sample may be carry-over from other donors' samples. Both conserved end residues are part of each CDR3. Each record gives: V gene, D gene, J gene, clone size, CDR3 protein, CDR3 DNA. D genes are given only for firm matches. Clone size is not always given. Where it is, it says once, few, many or a class for expanded clones.

V: TRBV29-1
D: TRBD1
J: TRBJ1-4
size: NA
CDR3: CSADRGVGEKLFF
DNA: TGCAGCGCAGACAGGGGGGTTGGTGAAAAACTGTTTTTT

V: TRBV7-3
D: NA
J: TRBJ2-1
size: many
CDR3: CASSRVAAPYNEQFF
DNA: TGTGCCAGCAGCAGGGTAGCGGCGCCCTACAATGAGCAGTTCTTC

V: TRBV29-1
D: NA
J: TRBJ1-1
size: once
CDR3: CSADRNMNTEAFF
DNA: TGCAGCGCTGATAGAAATATGAACACTGAAGCTTTCTTT

V: TRBV7-6
D: TRBD1
J: TRBJ1-4
size: NA
CDR3: CASSQGQGREKLFF
DNA: TGTGCCAGCAGCCAGGGACAGGGGAGGGAAAAACTGTTTTTT

V: TRBV5-4
D: TRBD2
J: TRBJ2-3
size: NA
CDR3: CASSLGSGGYTDTQYF
DNA: TGTGCCAGCAGCTTGGGTAGCGGGGGATACACAGATACGCAGTATTTT

V: TRBV7-2
D: NA
J: TRBJ2-7
size: many
CDR3: CASSVRYEQYF
DNA: TGTGCCAGCAGCGTGCGTTACGAGCAGTACTTC

V: TRBV9
D: TRBD2
J: TRBJ2-3
size: NA
CDR3: CDSSSGGGRATDTQYF
DNA: TGTGACAGCAGCTCCGGGGGAGGGCGGGCTACAGATACGCAGTATTTT

V: TRBV6-2/TRBV6-3
D: TRBD2
J: TRBJ2-2
size: NA
CDR3: CASSPRLAAGELFF
DNA: TGTGCCAGCAGTCCCCGACTAGCCGCCGGGGAGCTGTTTTTT

V: TRBV30
D: NA
J: TRBJ1-3
size: many
CDR3: CAWSVRGAGNTIYF
DNA: TGTGCCTGGAGTGTCCGGGGAGCTGGAAACACCATATATTTT

V: TRBV11-2
D: NA
J: TRBJ1-4
size: NA
CDR3: CARRIWGEKLFF
DNA: TGTGCCAGGAGGATTTGGGGGGAAAAACTGTTTTTT

V: TRBV20-1
D: NA
J: TRBJ2-4
size: NA
CDR3: CSARIRGGAKNIQYF
DNA: TGCAGTGCTAGAATACGGGGCGGAGCCAAAAACATTCAGTACTTC

V: TRBV7-3
D: NA
J: TRBJ1-1
size: few
CDR3: CASSLERGLEAFF
DNA: TGTGCCAGCAGCTTAGAGCGCGGACTTGAAGCTTTCTTT

V: TRBV6-2/TRBV6-3
D: NA
J: TRBJ2-7
size: many
CDR3: CASSLQSYEQYF
DNA: TGTGCCAGCAGCCTGCAGTCCTACGAGCAGTACTTC

V: TRBV29-1
D: NA
J: TRBJ2-7
size: many
CDR3: CSVVLAYEQYF
DNA: TGCAGCGTTGTCTTAGCATACGAGCAGTACTTC

V: TRBV9
D: TRBD2
J: TRBJ2-2
size: few
CDR3: CASSPTSGLNTGELFF
DNA: TGTGCCAGCAGCCCCACTAGCGGATTGAACACCGGGGAGCTGTTTTTT

V: TRBV20-1
D: NA
J: TRBJ2-3
size: NA
CDR3: CSARSAPADTQYF
DNA: TGCAGTGCTAGGTCAGCGCCTGCAGATACGCAGTATTTT

V: TRBV25-1
D: NA
J: TRBJ2-1
size: NA
CDR3: CATLTSPRYNEQFF
DNA: TGTGCCACCCTGACTAGTCCGCGGTACAATGAGCAGTTCTTC

V: TRBV7-2
D: NA
J: TRBJ2-3
size: few
CDR3: CASSLRADTQYF
DNA: TGTGCCAGCAGCTTACGCGCAGATACGCAGTATTTT

V: TRBV24-1
D: TRBD2
J: TRBJ2-2
size: NA
CDR3: CATSAGTSSSRVTGELFF
DNA: TGTGCCACCAGTGCCGGGACTAGTAGCTCGAGGGTTACCGGGGAGCTGTTTTTT

V: TRBV7-2
D: NA
J: TRBJ2-1
size: many
CDR3: CASSRNQGDEEQFF
DNA: TGTGCCAGCAGCCGGAATCAGGGTGATGAGGAGCAGTTCTTC

V: TRBV21-1
D: NA
J: TRBJ2-3
size: NA
CDR3: CASSRLAGEVGDTQYF
DNA: TGTGCCAGCAGCAGACTAGCGGGAGAGGTAGGGGATACGCAGTATTTT

V: TRBV29-1
D: NA
J: TRBJ2-6
size: many
CDR3: CSVTQTSGANVLTF
DNA: TGCAGCGTTACACAGACCTCTGGGGCCAACGTCCTGACTTTC

V: TRBV4-3
D: TRBD1
J: TRBJ1-4
size: few
CDR3: CASSAHYRGSNEKLFF
DNA: TGCGCCAGCAGCGCGCACTACAGGGGTTCTAATGAAAAACTGTTTTTT

V: TRBV7-6
D: NA
J: TRBJ2-2
size: few
CDR3: CASSRRGAGELFF
DNA: TGTGCCAGCAGCAGAAGGGGCGCCGGGGAGCTGTTTTTT

V: TRBV27
D: NA
J: TRBJ2-7
size: NA
CDR3: CASMTGGRAGEQYF
DNA: TGTGCCAGCATGACGGGTGGCAGGGCAGGGGAGCAGTACTTC